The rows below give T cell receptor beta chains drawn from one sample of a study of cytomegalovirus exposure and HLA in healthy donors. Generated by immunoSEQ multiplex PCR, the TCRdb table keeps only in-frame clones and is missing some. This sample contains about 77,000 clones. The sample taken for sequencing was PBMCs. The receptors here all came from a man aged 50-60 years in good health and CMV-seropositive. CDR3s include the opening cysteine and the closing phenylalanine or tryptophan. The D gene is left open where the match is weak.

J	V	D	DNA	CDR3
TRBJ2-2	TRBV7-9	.	TGTGCCAGCAGCTTAAGCGGTTCGAACACCGGGGAGCTGTTTTTT	CASSLSGSNTGELFF
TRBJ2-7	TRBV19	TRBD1	TGTGCCAGTAGTATAGGACAGGGGGCGACCCTCCCGCTTATCTTC	CASSIGQGATLPLIF
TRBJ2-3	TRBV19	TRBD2	TGTGCTCCCAGCAAGTTGGAGGGTCTAGCGGTTAGCACAGATACGCAGTATTTT	CAPSKLEGLAVSTDTQYF
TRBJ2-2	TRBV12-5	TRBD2	TGTGCTAGTGGTTTAAGACTAGCAGAAAACACCGGGGAGCTGTTTTTT	CASGLRLAENTGELFF
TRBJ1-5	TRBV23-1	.	TGCGCCAGCGGCACAAATCAGCCCCAGCATTTT	CASGTNQPQHF
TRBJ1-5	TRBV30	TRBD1	TGTGCCTGGAGTTCCCAGGGGGCTGGGCAGCCCCAGCATTTT	CAWSSQGAGQPQHF
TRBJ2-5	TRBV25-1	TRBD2	TGTGCCAGCAGTGAACCGACTAGCGGGGGAGTCAAAGAGACCCAGTACTTC	CASSEPTSGGVKETQYF
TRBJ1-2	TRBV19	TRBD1	TGTGCCAGTAGTATCAGGGACAGTTCCTCTAACTATGGCTACACCTTC	CASSIRDSSSNYGYTF
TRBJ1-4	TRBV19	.	TGTGCCAGTAGTATAGATCAATCGGGAGAAAAACTGTTTTTT	CASSIDQSGEKLFF
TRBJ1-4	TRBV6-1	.	TGTGCCAGCAGTGAAGCGCTTGGGGGGTCGGTTGAAAAACTGTTTTTT	CASSEALGGSVEKLFF
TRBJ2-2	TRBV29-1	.	TGCAGCGTCCTAACGGGAGACACCGGGGAGCTGTTTTTT	CSVLTGDTGELFF
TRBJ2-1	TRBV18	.	TGTGCCAGCTCACCAGAACAGGGAGACGCTGAGCAGTTCTTC	CASSPEQGDAEQFF
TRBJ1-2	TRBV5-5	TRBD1	TGTGCCAGCCGCTTACAGGGGGCGCTAAGCTATGGCTACACCTTC	CASRLQGALSYGYTF
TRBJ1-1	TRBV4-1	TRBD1	TGCGCCAGCAGCCACGCGCCGGGACAGGGGATTGAAGCTTTCTTT	CASSHAPGQGIEAFF
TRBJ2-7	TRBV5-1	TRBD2	TGCGCCAGCAGCTTGGGGGCTAGCGGGAGGACCGACGAGCAGTACTTC	CASSLGASGRTDEQYF
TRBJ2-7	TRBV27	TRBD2	TGTGCCAGCAGTTTATGGGGGGGGAACTCCTACGAGCAGTACTTC	CASSLWGGNSYEQYF
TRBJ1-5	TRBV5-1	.	TGCGCCAGCAGCTTTTTACCGGGAGGGGATCAGCCCCAGCATTTT	CASSFLPGGDQPQHF
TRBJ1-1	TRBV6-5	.	TGTGCCAGCAGTGGTAGGGAGGGTAAAGCTTTCTTT	CASSGREGKAFF
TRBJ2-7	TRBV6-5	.	TGTGCCAGCAGCCCCAGGGTCTCCGAGCAGTACTTC	CASSPRVSEQYF
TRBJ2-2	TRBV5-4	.	TGTGCCAGCAGCTTAGAGGGGAACACCGGGGAGCTGTTTTTT	CASSLEGNTGELFF
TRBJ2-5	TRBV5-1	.	TGCGCCAGCAGCCCGGACTACCCGGGTGAGACCCAGTACTTC	CASSPDYPGETQYF
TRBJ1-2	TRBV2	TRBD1	TGTGCCAGCATTGACAGGGGGAGAGGCTACACCTTC	CASIDRGRGYTF
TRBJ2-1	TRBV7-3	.	TGTGCCAGCAGCTTAATGACTAGTAGTCCTGAGCAGTTCTTC	CASSLMTSSPEQFF
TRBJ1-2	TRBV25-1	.	TGTGCCAGCAGTGATCGGGATTATGGCTACACCTTC	CASSDRDYGYTF
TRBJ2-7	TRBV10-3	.	TGTGCCATCACCCCGGGGCAGGGGGGCTACGAGCAGTACTTC	CAITPGQGGYEQYF
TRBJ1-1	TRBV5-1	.	TGCGCCAGCAGCTCGGACGGGGAGGGACGAGCTTTCTTT	CASSSDGEGRAFF
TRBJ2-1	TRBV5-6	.	TGTGCCAGCAGCCGGCGGACAGATGACTCCTACAATGAGCAGTTCTTC	CASSRRTDDSYNEQFF
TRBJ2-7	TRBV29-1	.	TGCAGCGTTGTGTGGAGCTACGAGCAGTACTTC	CSVVWSYEQYF
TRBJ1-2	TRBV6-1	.	TGTGCCAGCAGTGAGACGACAGGCAACTATGGCTACACCTTC	CASSETTGNYGYTF
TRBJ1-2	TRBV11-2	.	TGTGCCAGCAGGCCTTCGGGGGGCAACTATGGCTACACCTTC	CASRPSGGNYGYTF
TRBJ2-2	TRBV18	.	TGTGCCAGCTCACTCGCCCCCAGGGCCACCGGGGAGCTGTTTTTT	CASSLAPRATGELFF
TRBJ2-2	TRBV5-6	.	TGTGCCAGCAGCTTGGCAGGCCGTTCCGGGGAGCTGTTTTTT	CASSLAGRSGELFF
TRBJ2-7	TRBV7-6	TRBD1	TGTGCCAGCAGCCCCGAGACAGGGAACGAGCAGTACTTC	CASSPETGNEQYF
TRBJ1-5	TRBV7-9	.	TGTGCCAGCAGCTTAATGGGAGATCAGCCCCAGCATTTT	CASSLMGDQPQHF
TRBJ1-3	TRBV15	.	TGTGCCACCAGCAGAGTTTCGGACACCATATATTTT	CATSRVSDTIYF
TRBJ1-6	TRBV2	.	TGTGCCAGCCCCGGGAAGGACAGAGGATCACCCCTCCACTTT	CASPGKDRGSPLHF
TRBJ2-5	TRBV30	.	TGTGCCTGGGCTCCCGCGGGGGAGACCCAGTACTTC	CAWAPAGETQYF
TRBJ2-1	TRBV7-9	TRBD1	TGTGCCAGCAGCGGGGGGACAGGGGACCCCAATGAGCAGTTCTTC	CASSGGTGDPNEQFF
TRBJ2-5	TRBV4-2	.	TGTGCCAGCAGCCCCCGGGACTCCCAAGAGACCCAGTACTTC	CASSPRDSQETQYF
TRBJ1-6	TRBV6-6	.	TGTGCCAGCAGCTTAACGGGGGATAATTCACCCCTCCACTTT	CASSLTGDNSPLHF
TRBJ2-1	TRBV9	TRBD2	TGTGCCAGCAGCACCTCCCGGACTAGCGGGGCCTACAATGAGCAGTTCTTC	CASSTSRTSGAYNEQFF
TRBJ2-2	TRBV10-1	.	TGCGCCAGCAGTGACAGGGACACCGGGGAGCTGTTTTTT	CASSDRDTGELFF
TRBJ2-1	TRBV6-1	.	TGTGCCAGCAGTGAAGGGACGGGGGGCTCATATTTTAGCTCCTACAATGAGCAGTTCTTC	CASSEGTGGSYFSSYNEQFF
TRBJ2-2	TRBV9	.	TGTGCCAGCAGCTTTTACGGGTCCGGGAACACCGGGGAGCTGTTTTTT	CASSFYGSGNTGELFF
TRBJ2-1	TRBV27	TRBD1	TGTGCCAGCAGTCAGGGGACAGGCCACAATGAGCAGTTCTTC	CASSQGTGHNEQFF
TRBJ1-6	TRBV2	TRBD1	TGTGCCAGCACAGGGACAGGGGTTGATTCACCCCTCCACTTT	CASTGTGVDSPLHF
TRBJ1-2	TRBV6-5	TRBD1	TGTGCCTCGGTGGATCGACAGGGGAAGTATGGCTACACCTTC	CASVDRQGKYGYTF
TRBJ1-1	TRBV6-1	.	TGTGCCAGCAGTGAGTACGGCACTGAAGCTTTCTTT	CASSEYGTEAFF
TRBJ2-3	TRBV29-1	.	TGCAGCGTTGGCGCAGGGATGACCGACTTT	CSVGAGMTDF
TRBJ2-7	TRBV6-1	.	TGTGCCAGCAGCTTCGGACTGAACGAGCAGTACTTC	CASSFGLNEQYF
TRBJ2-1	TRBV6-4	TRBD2	TGTGCCAGCAGTGAAGGGACTAGCGGGGATGATGAGCAGTTCTTC	CASSEGTSGDDEQFF